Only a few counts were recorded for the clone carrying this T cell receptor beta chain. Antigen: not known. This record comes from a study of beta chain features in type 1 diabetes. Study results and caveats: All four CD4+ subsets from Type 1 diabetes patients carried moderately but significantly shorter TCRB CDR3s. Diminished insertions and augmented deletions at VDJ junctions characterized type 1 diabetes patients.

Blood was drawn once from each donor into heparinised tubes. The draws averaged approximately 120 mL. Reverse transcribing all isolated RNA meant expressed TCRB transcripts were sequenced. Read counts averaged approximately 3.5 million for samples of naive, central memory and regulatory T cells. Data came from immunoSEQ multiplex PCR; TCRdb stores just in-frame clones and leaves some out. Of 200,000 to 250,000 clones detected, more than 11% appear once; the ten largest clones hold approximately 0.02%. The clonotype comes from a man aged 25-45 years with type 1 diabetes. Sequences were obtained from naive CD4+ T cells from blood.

The CDR3 spells CASTLAGGIETQYF. The CDR3 DNA is TGTGCCAGCACCCTAGCGGGGGGGATCGAGACCCAGTACTTC. This sequence joins TRBV7-2 and TRBJ2-5, with TRBD2 matching 12 bases. V shed 7 bases, J shed 5 bases, and the junction held 5 bases outside the gene matches. In germline, CDR1 is SGHTA, CDR2 FQGNSA. This CDR3 is built from 14 residues.